The clone carrying this T cell receptor (beta chain) was seen only once. This entry belongs to a study of cytomegalovirus exposure and HLA in healthy donors. The wider study: Prior work identified 120 million or so unique TCR beta sequences in about 179 million T cells. The Caucasian-associated ancestry cluster contained about four fifths of the roughly 390 genotyped donors.

These donors counted as nominally healthy when sampled, but unrecorded immune exposures were likely. With 8 bases clipped from V and 0 bases from J, the junction kept 6 bases outside the gene matches. CDR1 MNHEY and CDR2 SVGAGI come from the germline V gene. The CDR3 has 15 residues. The PCR had 60 Vbeta and 13 Jbeta primers. Libraries were prepared by immunoSEQ multiplex PCR; TCRdb keeps only in-frame clonotypes and omits some of them. Among 150,000 to 200,000 clones listed, about 77% were seen once. The V call is TRBV6-5, the J call TRBJ2-2; TRBD1 aligns across 7 bases. This TCR derives from a middle-aged woman in good health and CMV-seropositive. Sample: PBMCs. CDR3 nucleotide sequence: TGTGCCAGCGAACCAGGGACAGCGAACACCGGGGAGCTGTTTTTT. Encoded protein: CASEPGTANTGELFF.